This note documents a single T cell receptor beta chain sequence. Its antigen is unknown. Germline V gene data show CDR1 as ENHRY and CDR2 as SYGVKD. The V gene lost 0 bases and the J gene lost 7 bases, with 16 bases spanning the gap. The CDR3 sequence is 15 residues long. The sample is drawn from a study of long-term antiretroviral therapy in people with HIV. Study-level findings and limits: The study found that diversity rose after ART but stayed below transplant donor controls.

Sequencing relied on immunoSEQ assay v3.0, run at survey level. Repertoires were generated with immunoSEQ multiplex PCR, while TCRdb's copy carries only in-frame clones and drops some. The sample lists fewer than 25,000 clones; 82% were seen once. The receptor was derived from a man aged 45-60 years with HIV. This chain links TRBV10-3 with TRBJ2-7; D possibly uses TRBD1 or TRBD2 (5 bases each). This material consisted of unsorted PBMCs, taken at the start of antiretroviral therapy. The CDR3 region has the DNA TGTGCCATCAGTGAGTCATGGGGTGGGACGGGTGAGCAGTACTTC. It codes for CAISESWGGTGEQYF.